The next 30 T cell receptor beta chains were all read from a single sample in a study of control samples from healthy donors and cancer patients. TCRdb's copy holds only in-frame clones and misses some; the assay was immunoSEQ multiplex PCR. The sample holds about 55,000 clones, nearly 96% seen once. The sequencing input was blood. The receptor source for this set is a young woman in good health.

The chain combines TRBV6-4 with TRBJ1-1; D gene uncertain. This CDR3 contains 14 residues. V was shortened by 3 bases and J by 4 bases, with 12 bases between the two germline ends. In germline, CDR1 is MRHNA, CDR2 SNTAGT. Here the CDR3 DNA reads TGTGCCAGCAGTGAGATGGTGGGGAGCACTGAAGCTTTCTTT. Translating it yields CASSEMVGSTEAFF.

The chain carries TRBV28 and TRBJ1-6; D is unresolved. Trimming took 3 bases from V and 10 from J, leaving 7 bases between them. The CDR3 has 12 residues. CDR1 and CDR2 from the germline V gene are MDHEN and SYDVKM. CDR3 sequence reads: CASSFLGSPLHF. The DNA of the CDR3 is TGTGCCAGCAGTTTTTTGGGGTCACCCCTCCACTTT.

The chain joins TRBV3-1 (or the pseudogene TRBV3-2) to TRBJ2-1; 10 bases fit TRBD2. This CDR3 spans 17 amino acids. V shed 0 bases, J shed 6 bases, and the junction held 8 bases outside the gene matches. Germline assignment: CDR1 LGHDT and CDR2 YNNKEL (reference sequence). DNA for the CDR3: TGTGCCAGCAGCCAAGATGTACTAGCGGGGTTTCGCAATGAGCAGTTCTTC. Its translation is CASSQDVLAGFRNEQFF.

V and J are TRBV9 and TRBJ1-6; perhaps TRBD1 as D (5 bases). This CDR3 has 15 residues. CDR1 is SGDLS and CDR2 is YYNGEE in the germline V gene. V lost 1 base, J lost 5 bases, and 10 bases lay in between. The DNA for the CDR3 is TGTGCCAGCAGCGTATCCCGGGGGGATAATTCACCCCTCCACTTT. This sequence encodes CASSVSRGDNSPLHF.

The genes are TRBV18 and TRBJ1-1; perhaps TRBD1 as D (6 bases). CDR1 is KGHSH and CDR2 is LQKENI in the germline V gene. V was pared by 3 bases and J by 3 bases, with 17 bases between. The CDR3 spans 16 residues. CDR3 amino acids: CASSPPSRGADTEAFF. Here the CDR3 DNA reads TGTGCCAGCTCACCCCCCTCCCGGGGGGCCGACACTGAAGCTTTCTTT. The entire variable domain, with the rest obtained from reference TRBV18 and TRBJ1-1, is as follows: NAGVMQNPRHLVRRRGQEARLRCSPMKGHSHVYWYRQLPEEGLKFMVYLQKENIIDESGMPKERFSAEFPKEGPSILRIQQVVRGDSAAYFCASSPPSRGADTEAFFGQGTRLTVV.

This chain links TRBV2 with TRBJ2-1, with TRBD1 identical over 8 bases. V trimming: 6 bases; J trimming: 12 bases; junction bases outside the gene matches: 19. The CDR3 sequence is 16 residues long. Germline V gives CDR1 SNHLY, CDR2 FYNNEI. The CDR3 nucleotides read TGTGCCAGCAGATCAAGTTCAGGGGGCGCCGGGCAGTGGCAGTTCTTC. Translating it yields CASRSSSGGAGQWQFF.

This chain connects TRBV12-3 or TRBV12-4 to TRBJ1-1, with D possibly matching TRBD1 (6 bases). The CDR3 spans 13 residues. V was clipped by 7 bases and J by 3 bases, with 12 bases between them. CDR3 loop: CASKLHRDTEAFF. Here the CDR3 DNA reads TGTGCCAGCAAGCTCCACAGGGACACTGAAGCTTTCTTT.

The chain is built from TRBV6-6 and TRBJ2-3; D ambiguous. This CDR3 spans 16 amino acids. Per the germline V gene, CDR1 is MNHNY and CDR2 is SVGAGI (reference sequence). V lost 5 bases, J lost 6 bases, and 21 bases lay in between. CDR3 sequence (DNA): TGTGCCAGCAGTACTGCATTCCTTGGGCCGACCGATACGCAGTATTTT. Translating it yields CASSTAFLGPTDTQYF.

This chain links TRBV12-3 or TRBV12-4 with TRBJ1-2; a possible D gene is TRBD1 (5 bases). The CDR3 covers 12 residues. V lost 10 bases, J lost 7 bases, and 16 bases lay in between. CDR3 amino acids: CATPGLRGGYTF. For the CDR3, the DNA is TGTGCCACTCCGGGACTCCGCGGTGGCTACACCTTC.

This chain connects TRBV30 to TRBJ2-1, with TRBD2 matching 9 bases. This CDR3 comprises 13 residues. Germline V gene lookup returns CDR1 GTSNPN and CDR2 SVGIG (reference sequence). Trimming at V came to 2 bases and at J to 7 bases, leaving 3 bases not matched to a gene. Here the CDR3 reads CAWSLTSGNEQFF. CDR3 nucleotide sequence: TGTGCCTGGAGTCTGACTAGCGGAAATGAGCAGTTCTTC.

The gene calls are TRBV3-1 (or the pseudogene TRBV3-2) and TRBJ1-1, with D perhaps matching TRBD1 (5 bases). V lost 3 bases and J lost 4, with 18 bases in between. This CDR3 contains 16 residues. From germline, CDR1 is LGHDT and CDR2 YNNKEL (reference sequence). The chain's CDR3 is CASSHSFGGLSTEAFF. DNA of the CDR3: TGTGCCAGCAGCCACAGCTTCGGGGGTTTGAGCACTGAAGCTTTCTTT.

This clone was seen only once. The V and J genes are TRBV2 and TRBJ2-1; TRBD2 is a possible D gene (5 bases). Per germline, CDR1 SNHLY and CDR2 FYNNEI. The V gene lost 5 bases and the J gene lost 0 bases, with 11 bases spanning the gap. The CDR3 length is 15 residues. The CDR3 DNA reads TGTGCCAGCAGTAAGGGAGACTACTCCTACAATGAGCAGTTCTTC. Protein product: CASSKGDYSYNEQFF.

The chain's CDR3 is CASSLWGTGNTEAFF. The CDR3 nucleotides read TGTGCCAGCAGTTTATGGGGGACGGGGAACACTGAAGCTTTCTTT. The rearrangement links TRBV28 to TRBJ1-1; D might be TRBD1 (5 bases). This CDR3 is built from 15 residues. The V end lost 0 bases, the J end lost 1 base, and 9 bases lay between the germline ends. CDR1 and CDR2 (germline): MDHEN, SYDVKM.

The chain has TRBV10-2 and TRBJ1-2; 8 bases map to TRBD1. Germline V lookup: CDR1 WSHSY, CDR2 SAAADI. The CDR3 spans 12 residues. V was clipped by 8 bases and J by 6 bases; unmatched bases: 5. CDR3 region: CASGSGGDGYTF. CDR3 nucleotides: TGCGCCAGCGGCTCAGGGGGCGATGGCTACACCTTC.

The chain joins TRBV20-1 to TRBJ2-7, with TRBD1 as a possible D gene (5 bases). The CDR3 covers 15 residues. V lost 3 bases and J lost 1, with 16 bases in between. The germline V gene has CDR1 DFQATT and CDR2 SNEGSKA (reference sequence). The CDR3 protein is CSASAWGDSSYEQYF. The CDR3 nucleotides are TGCAGTGCTAGTGCGTGGGGCGACTCATCCTACGAGCAGTACTTC.

This chain uses TRBV11-2 with TRBJ1-4, with no clear D. This CDR3 contains 15 residues. Trimming removed 0 bases from V and 7 bases from J, with 12 bases in between. The germline V gene encodes CDR1 SGHAT and CDR2 FQNNGV. Here the CDR3 reads CASSLERQPGEKLFF. The DNA for the CDR3 is TGTGCCAGCAGCTTAGAGCGTCAGCCAGGTGAAAAACTGTTTTTT.

The count of this clone is one. The V gene is TRBV10-2, the J gene TRBJ2-7; D call uncertain. V lost 2 bases and J lost 2, with 10 bases in between. The CDR3 runs 14 residues. Germline loops: CDR1 WSHSY, CDR2 SAAADI. The DNA of the CDR3 is TGCGCCAGCAGTGAGGGGCCGATCCCCTACGAGCAGTACTTC. Its translation: CASSEGPIPYEQYF.

The J gene is TRBJ2-2, the V gene TRBV7-9, with 10 nucleotides matching TRBD2. Germline CDR1 SEHNR, CDR2 FQNEAQ (reference sequence). V dropped 6 bases and J dropped 4; count of bases not matched to a gene: 8. The CDR3 runs 16 residues. The DNA of the CDR3 is TGTGCCAGCAGTCCCGCTAGCGGGAGACCCACCGGGGAGCTGTTTTTT. Its translation: CASSPASGRPTGELFF.

In regard to this clone: One junction end disagrees with the germline gene, perhaps due to a read error. The chain employs TRBV29-1 and TRBJ2-7, with TRBD2 identical over 8 bases. The CDR3 sequence is 16 residues long. The germline CDR1 and CDR2 sequences are SQVTM and ANQGSEA. The CDR3 loop reads CIVSGLGELISYEQYF. CDR3 bases: TGCATCGTTTCGGGACTAGGTGAGTTAATCTCCTACGAGCAGTACTTC.

The chain uses TRBV27 and TRBJ2-1, with no clear D. CDR1 MNHEY and CDR2 SMNVEV come from the germline V gene (reference sequence). V lost 3 bases to trimming and J lost 9 bases, with 9 bases between them. The length of the CDR3 is 12 residues. CDR3 region: CASSFIGGEQFF. DNA for the CDR3: TGTGCCAGCAGTTTTATCGGTGGTGAGCAGTTCTTC.

This chain uses TRBV6-5 with TRBJ2-7; 7 bases match TRBD1. There are 14 residues in the CDR3. With 7 bases clipped from V and 4 bases from J, the junction kept 10 bases outside the gene matches. Germline V lookup: CDR1 MNHEY, CDR2 SVGAGI. The CDR3 loop reads CASTLGRGTYEQYF. The CDR3 bases are TGTGCCAGCACCCTAGGCAGGGGGACGTACGAGCAGTACTTC.

The chain carries TRBV7-6 and TRBJ2-5, with D perhaps TRBD1 or TRBD2 (5 bases each). The V and J ends lost 6 bases and 10 bases respectively, with 21 bases between them. The germline gives CDR1 SGHVS, CDR2 FNYEAQ. This CDR3 contains 14 residues. The CDR3 DNA is TGTGCCAGCAGTCCTGGGACGGAGTGGAGAAGCCAGTACTTC. Translating it yields CASSPGTEWRSQYF.

The chain recombines TRBV27 with TRBJ2-7, with 11 bases identical to TRBD1. Germline V gene lookup returns CDR1 MNHEY and CDR2 SMNVEV (reference sequence). J was trimmed by 4 bases and V by 6 bases; bases with no gene match: 5. The CDR3 totals 14 residues. The CDR3, as DNA: TGTGCCAGCAGAGGGCGGGACAGGGGGTACGAGCAGTACTTC. Translated, it gives CASRGRDRGYEQYF.

The gene calls are TRBV6-4 and TRBJ2-1, with 12 nucleotides matching TRBD2. J lost 5 bases, V lost 4 bases, and 3 bases had no gene match. Germline CDR1 and CDR2: MRHNA and SNTAGT. There are 15 residues in the CDR3. This CDR3 reads CASSALAGGHNEQFF. CDR3 DNA sequence: TGTGCCAGCAGTGCCCTAGCGGGAGGGCACAATGAGCAGTTCTTC.

This chain links TRBV5-4 with TRBJ2-2; D unclear. This CDR3 comprises 13 residues. V lost 2 bases and J lost 6, with 8 bases in between. Germline CDR1 is SGHNT and CDR2 is YYREEE (reference sequence). CDR3 DNA sequence: TGTGCCAGCAGCTTAACTGATGCCGGGGAGCTGTTTTTT. It specifies CASSLTDAGELFF.

The rearrangement joins TRBV12-3 or TRBV12-4 to TRBJ1-1; TRBD1 matches 9 bases. CDR3 length: 13 residues. After removal of 3 bases from V and 5 bases from J, the junction contained 1 base not matched to a gene. CDR3 in amino acids: CASSLGQGTEAFF. The CDR3 DNA reads TGTGCCAGCAGTTTGGGACAGGGAACTGAAGCTTTCTTT.

The rearrangement links TRBV2 to TRBJ2-5; D is ambiguous. Germline CDR1 reads SNHLY; CDR2 reads FYNNEI. This CDR3 has 13 amino acids. Deletions cut 8 bases from V and 5 bases from J, with 15 bases between. The DNA of the CDR3 is TGTGCCAGCGAAACCACTGGGGTGGAGACCCAGTACTTC. Its protein product is CASETTGVETQYF.

The J gene is TRBJ2-4, the V gene TRBV7-2; a possible D gene is TRBD1 (6 bases). V was cut by 5 bases and J by 3 bases, with 20 bases left in between. Germline CDR1 is SGHTA and CDR2 is FQGNSA. CDR3 length: 17 residues. The CDR3 is CASSPDQGSFFKNIQYF. In DNA, the CDR3 is TGTGCCAGCAGCCCGGACCAGGGGTCCTTTTTCAAAAACATTCAGTACTTC.

The rearrangement uses TRBV4-1 and TRBJ1-5, with a weak D call TRBD1 (6 bases). Deletions cut 4 bases from V and 9 bases from J, with 22 bases between. This CDR3 contains 16 residues. CDR1 is MGHRA and CDR2 is YSYEKL in the germline V gene. For the CDR3, the DNA is TGCGCCAGCAGCCCAGCACAAGACAGGTTCAGGCCGCCCCAGCATTTT. This translates into CASSPAQDRFRPPQHF.

The rearrangement joins TRBV19 to TRBJ2-1, with TRBD2 matching over 9 bases. Germline CDR1 and CDR2: LNHDA and SQIVND (reference sequence). V lost 1 base to trimming and J lost 1 base; unmatched junction nucleotides: 5. The CDR3 sequence is 17 residues long. The CDR3 nucleotides read TGTGCCAGTAGTATAGTGGCGGGAGGGGAATCCTACAATGAGCAGTTCTTC. As protein: CASSIVAGGESYNEQFF.